These 25 T cell receptor beta chains came from one sample sequenced in a study of blood T cells in healthy people across ages. For the second PCR, which ran for roughly 7 to 11 cycles, a sample-barcoded 5' primer and a J-beta primer mix were used. Each CDR3 protein gets one entry after TCRdb re-called the 5' RACE reads with MiXCR. The table records more than 1.4 million distinct CDR3 sequences, around two fifths of them present only once. Sequenced input: blood. The origin of the receptors is a woman aged 18-29 years in good health.

This clonotype was seen a few times. The rearrangement uses TRBV6-1 and TRBJ1-1; D possibly corresponds to TRBD1 (5 bases). Trimming pared 11 bases from V and 4 bases from J, leaving 11 bases between. This CDR3 spans 11 amino acids. Germline V gene sequence: CDR1 MNHNS, CDR2 SASEGT. The CDR3 nucleotides read TGTGCCGCAAGGGGACTCACTGAAGCTTTCTTT. Amino acid sequence: CAARGLTEAFF.

The chain carries TRBV12-3 or TRBV12-4 and TRBJ1-1; 7 bases align to TRBD1. V gave up 6 bases and J gave up 0 bases; unmatched junction bases: 7. The CDR3 covers 15 residues. The CDR3 region is CASSIQGTMNTEAFF. The CDR3 DNA is TGTGCCAGCAGCATACAGGGGACTATGAACACTGAAGCTTTCTTT.

The chain carries TRBV20-1 and TRBJ2-7, with a tentative D call TRBD2 (5 bases). Germline values: CDR1 DFQATT, CDR2 SNEGSKA (reference sequence). V was trimmed by 1 base and J by 4 bases, leaving 14 bases between them. The CDR3 covers 14 residues. The CDR3: CSARGLGGTYEQYF. DNA of the CDR3: TGCAGTGCTAGAGGCCTAGGAGGCACTTACGAGCAGTACTTC.

V is TRBV12-3 or TRBV12-4 and J is TRBJ2-7; possibly TRBD1 for D (6 bases). The CDR3 consists of 12 residues. The V and J ends lost 5 bases and 6 bases respectively, with 11 bases between them. CDR3 sequence: CASSPEDSEQYF. The CDR3 DNA is TGTGCCAGCAGTCCCGAGGACAGCGAGCAGTACTTC.

For this clonotype: Possible read error: a much larger clone is one base away. The gene calls are TRBV7-7 and TRBJ2-1, with TRBD2 matching over 10 bases. The CDR3 totals 15 residues. CDR1 is SSHAT, CDR2 FNYEAQ, per germline (reference sequence). DNA for the CDR3: TGTGCCAACAGCCTCCTAGCGGGAGATTTCAATGAGCAGTTCTTC. It yields the protein CANSLLAGDFNEQFF.

This chain joins TRBV20-1 and TRBJ1-2; weak D call: TRBD1 (5 bases). V dropped 1 base and J dropped 6 bases, with 9 bases sitting between them. CDR3 length: 12 residues. Germline CDR1 reads DFQATT; CDR2 reads SNEGSKA (reference sequence). The CDR3 sequence: CSARGWGNGYTF. CDR3 nucleotides: TGCAGTGCTAGAGGGTGGGGCAATGGCTACACCTTC.

Only a few counts were recorded for this clonotype. The chain combines TRBV29-1 with TRBJ1-2; D unclear. Trimming pared 2 bases from V and 8 bases from J, leaving 9 bases between. Germline V gene lookup returns CDR1 SQVTM and CDR2 ANQGSEA. CDR3 length equals 11 residues. CDR3 sequence: CSVEQAKGYTF. The CDR3 DNA is TGCAGCGTTGAACAGGCGAAGGGCTACACCTTC.

Only a few counts were recorded for this clonotype. CDR3 sequence (DNA): TGTGCCAGCAGTGAGTCTTCCAGCTCCTACAATGAGCAGTTCTTC. Protein sequence: CASSESSSSYNEQFF. V is TRBV2 and J is TRBJ2-1; no definite D call. The CDR3 contains 15 residues. The germline V and J ends were trimmed by 3 bases and 0 bases, with 9 bases remaining between them. Germline CDR1 reads SNHLY; CDR2 reads FYNNEI.

At least ten counts were recorded for this clonotype. The gene calls are TRBV10-3 and TRBJ2-7; no reliable D call. CDR3 length equals 13 residues. Germline-derived CDR1 and CDR2 are ENHRY and SYGVKD. V was shortened by 5 bases and J by 3 bases, with 11 bases between the two germline ends. CDR3 amino acids: CAISLGKIYEQYF. Written as DNA, the CDR3 is TGTGCCATCAGTCTCGGCAAGATCTACGAGCAGTACTTC.

Notes on this clonotype: A read error may explain this, as a much larger clone is one base away. The chain uses TRBV3-1 and TRBJ1-1; perhaps TRBD1 as D (6 bases). Germline CDR1 reads LGHDT; CDR2 reads YNNKEL (reference sequence). This CDR3 has 14 amino acids. Trimming took off 1 base at V and 4 bases at J, with 10 bases between the two ends. The CDR3 loop reads CASSQGEGGTEAFF. The DNA of the CDR3 is TGTGCCAGCAGCCAAGGTGAGGGGGGCACTGAAGCTTTCTTT.

The rearrangement links TRBV5-8 to TRBJ2-1; D is perhaps TRBD2 (5 bases). Trimming stripped 0 bases from V and 9 bases from J, with 19 bases between. The CDR3 extends over 16 amino acids. Per germline, CDR1 SGHTS and CDR2 YDEGEE. CDR3 in amino acids: CASSLAGNLLIGEQFF. Here the CDR3 DNA reads TGTGCCAGCAGCTTGGCCGGGAATTTATTGATCGGTGAGCAGTTCTTC.

V is TRBV6-4 and J is TRBJ2-1, with TRBD2 identical over 9 bases. J was trimmed by 2 bases and V by 10 bases; bases with no gene match: 18. CDR3 length: 18 amino acids. In germline, CDR1 is MRHNA, CDR2 SNTAGT. CDR3 loop: CATPRLAGGPRAYNEQFF. CDR3 coding DNA: TGTGCCACCCCTCGGTTGGCGGGGGGGCCGAGGGCCTACAATGAGCAGTTCTTC.

This clonotype appeared a few times. The CDR3: CASSQRPVTVYEQYF. CDR3 nucleotide sequence: TGTGCCAGCAGCCAACGCCCGGTGACAGTCTACGAGCAGTACTTC. The chain uses TRBV14 and TRBJ2-7; possible D gene TRBD1, 5 bases. Between the trimmed V and J ends, which lost 2 bases and 3 bases, there was a span of 14 bases. The CDR3 has 15 amino acids. Germline V gives CDR1 SGHDN, CDR2 FVKESK.

This clonotype was seen a single time. The chain has TRBV20-1 and TRBJ2-3; TRBD2 agrees at 12 bases. Germline lookup yields CDR1 DFQATT and CDR2 SNEGSKA (reference sequence). V was pared by 8 bases and J by 4 bases, with 13 bases of the junction left unmatched. The length of the CDR3 is 16 residues. CDR3 sequence (DNA): TGCAGTCCCCCGGTACCTAGCGGGAGGGGAGCAGATACGCAGTATTTT. Translated, it gives CSPPVPSGRGADTQYF.

This clonotype was seen repeatedly, ten times or more. The chain has TRBV3-1 and TRBJ1-2; 8 bases align to TRBD1. This CDR3 comprises 12 residues. The trim removed 8 bases at V and 5 bases at J, leaving 4 bases unmatched. Germline loops: CDR1 LGHDT, CDR2 YNNKEL (reference sequence). CDR3 coding DNA: TGTGCCAGCGAAAACAGGGGGTATGGCTACACCTTC. Encoded protein: CASENRGYGYTF.

This clonotype was seen only a few times. The CDR3 loop is CASSLARSAAETQYF. CDR3 sequence (DNA): TGCGCCAGCAGCTTGGCCCGAAGCGCCGCAGAGACCCAGTACTTC. This chain links TRBV5-1 with TRBJ2-5; D gene unclear. The CDR3 has 15 amino acids. Germline lookup yields CDR1 SGHRS and CDR2 YFSETQ. V was cut by 0 bases and J by 4 bases, with 13 bases left in between.

This clonotype was seen a few times. V and J are TRBV20-1 and TRBJ2-1, with 8 bases matching TRBD1. Germline CDR1 DFQATT, CDR2 SNEGSKA (reference sequence). The V and J ends lost 5 bases and 1 base, in that order; junction bases with no gene match: 7. This CDR3 is 15 amino acids long. CDR3 region: CSAFPGTGSYNEQFF. CDR3 coding DNA: TGCAGTGCTTTTCCCGGGACAGGTTCCTACAATGAGCAGTTCTTC.

Only a few counts were recorded for this clonotype. The chain recombines TRBV12-3 or TRBV12-4 with TRBJ2-3; no reliable D call. The CDR3 consists of 14 residues. Trimming stripped 3 bases from V and 5 bases from J, with 12 bases between. The chain's CDR3 is CASSFELPRDTQYF. CDR3 in DNA: TGTGCCAGCAGTTTTGAACTACCTCGAGATACGCAGTATTTT.

This clonotype has ten or more counts. The chain uses TRBV7-9 and TRBJ2-1; no firm D call. The V and J ends lost 6 bases and 6 bases respectively, with 6 bases between them. Germline CDR1 SEHNR, CDR2 FQNEAQ (reference sequence). The CDR3 consists of 11 residues. The CDR3 coding sequence is TGTGCCAGCAGTACCTCCAATGAGCAGTTCTTC. Its protein product is CASSTSNEQFF.

The chain couples TRBV9 to TRBJ2-7; D call uncertain. V lost 5 bases to trimming and J lost 7 bases, with 13 bases between them. The CDR3 spans 12 residues. The germline V gene encodes CDR1 SGDLS and CDR2 YYNGEE. CDR3 DNA: TGTGCCAGCAGTACATCTAGTGGGGAGCAGTACTTC. Translated, it gives CASSTSSGEQYF.

This clonotype came up a few times. V gene TRBV27 combines with J gene TRBJ1-1; D remains ambiguous. Germline V gene lookup returns CDR1 MNHEY and CDR2 SMNVEV (reference sequence). CDR3 length equals 13 residues. V lost 5 bases, J lost 6 bases, and 13 bases lay in between. CDR3 nucleotide sequence: TGTGCCAGCAGTACCTTTATAGGATCTGAAGCTTTCTTT. Translated, it gives CASSTFIGSEAFF.

This rearrangement joins TRBV9 to TRBJ2-1; 7 bases align to TRBD2. Germline V gene data show CDR1 as SGDLS and CDR2 as YYNGEE. The V and J ends lost 4 bases and 4 bases, in that order; junction bases with no gene match: 8. This CDR3 spans 15 amino acids. CDR3 sequence reads: CASSSSSGTYNEQFF. The CDR3 DNA reads TGTGCCAGCAGCTCCTCGAGCGGGACGTACAATGAGCAGTTCTTC.

This clonotype was observed at least ten times. The chain couples TRBV29-1 to TRBJ1-2; TRBD1 might be the D (6 bases). The CDR3 covers 13 residues. Germline V gene data show CDR1 as SQVTM and CDR2 as ANQGSEA. DNA for the CDR3: TGCGGAACCTTGGGGGGGGCGTCCTATGGCTACACCTTC. Amino acid sequence: CGTLGGASYGYTF.

This chain joins TRBV28 and TRBJ1-1, with unresolved D. There are 14 residues in the CDR3. With 7 bases removed from V and 1 base from J, the gap between germline ends came to 13 bases. Germline CDR1 is MDHEN and CDR2 is SYDVKM. CDR3 residues: CASTSPQTNTEAFF. CDR3 sequence (DNA): TGTGCCAGCACCTCCCCGCAAACGAACACTGAAGCTTTCTTT.

There are a few counts of this clonotype. The genes are TRBV11-3 and TRBJ2-7; D may be TRBD2 (6 bases). Germline loops: CDR1 SGHNT, CDR2 YENEEA. The CDR3 totals 13 residues. The V gene lost 1 base and the J gene lost 4 bases, with 8 bases spanning the gap. CDR3 in DNA: TGTGCCAGCAGCTTAGTCGCGGGGTACGAGCAGTACTTC. Translation gives CASSLVAGYEQYF.